Below, one T cell receptor beta chain is given with its context. Its specificity is unknown. Expressed TCRB transcripts were sequenced because the entire RNA isolate underwent reverse transcription. Repertoires were generated with immunoSEQ multiplex PCR, while TCRdb's copy carries only in-frame clones and drops some. The repertoire holds roughly 500,000 clones, with 9.5% to 12% as singletons. The entry originates in a study of beta chain features in type 1 diabetes. The study, taken as a whole, reports: Relative to healthy donors, patients appeared to have naive, central memory and Treg TCRB repertoires that were more similar. VDJ junctions from type 1 diabetes patients carried fewer insertions and larger deletions.

The germline CDR1 and CDR2 sequences are SGDLS and YYNGEE. V was trimmed by 3 bases and J by 2 bases, leaving 20 bases between them. This CDR3 is built from 17 residues. The clonotype comes from a woman in her late teens or twenties in good health. What was sequenced was naive CD4+ T cells from blood. The chain joins TRBV9 to TRBJ1-2, with D perhaps matching TRBD1 (6 bases). The CDR3 coding sequence is TGTGCCAGCAGCGAGCCCATCCAGACAGGTGCGAACTATGGCTACACCTTC. Its translation: CASSEPIQTGANYGYTF.